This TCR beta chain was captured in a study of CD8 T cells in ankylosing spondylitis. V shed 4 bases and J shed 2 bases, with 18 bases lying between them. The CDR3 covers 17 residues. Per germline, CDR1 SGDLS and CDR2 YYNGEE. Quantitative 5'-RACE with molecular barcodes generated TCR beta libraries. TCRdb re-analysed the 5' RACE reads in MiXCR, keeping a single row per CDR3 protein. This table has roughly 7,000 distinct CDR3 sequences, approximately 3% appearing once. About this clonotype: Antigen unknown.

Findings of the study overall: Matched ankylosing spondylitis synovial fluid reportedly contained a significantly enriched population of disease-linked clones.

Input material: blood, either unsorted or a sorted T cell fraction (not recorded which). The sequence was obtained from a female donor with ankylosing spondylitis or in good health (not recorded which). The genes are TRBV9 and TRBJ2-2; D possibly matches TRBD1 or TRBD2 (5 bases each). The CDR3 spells CASSSRLGTPNTGELFF. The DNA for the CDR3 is TGTGCCAGCAGCTCCCGATTAGGGACCCCCAACACCGGGGAGCTGTTTTTT.